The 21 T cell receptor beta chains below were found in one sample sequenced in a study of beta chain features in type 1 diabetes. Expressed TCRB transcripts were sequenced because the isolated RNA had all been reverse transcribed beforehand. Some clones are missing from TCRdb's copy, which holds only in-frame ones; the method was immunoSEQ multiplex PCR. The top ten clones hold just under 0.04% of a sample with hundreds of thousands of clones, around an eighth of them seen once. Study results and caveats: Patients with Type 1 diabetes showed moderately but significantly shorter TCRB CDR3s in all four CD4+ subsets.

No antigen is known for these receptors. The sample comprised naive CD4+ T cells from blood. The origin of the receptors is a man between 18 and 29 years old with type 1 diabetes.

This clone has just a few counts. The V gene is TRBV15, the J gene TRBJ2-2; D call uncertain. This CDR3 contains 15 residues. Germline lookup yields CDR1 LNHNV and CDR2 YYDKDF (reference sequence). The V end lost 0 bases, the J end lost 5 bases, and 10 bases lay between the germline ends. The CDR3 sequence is CATSRDGGWTGELFF. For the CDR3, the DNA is TGTGCCACCAGCAGAGACGGCGGCTGGACCGGGGAGCTGTTTTTT.

CDR3 in amino acids: CASILSQGGGHEQFF. CDR3 nucleotides: TGTGCCAGCATCCTGTCTCAGGGGGGCGGCCATGAGCAGTTCTTC. This chain connects TRBV7-2 to TRBJ2-1, with D possibly being TRBD1 (7 bases). CDR3 length equals 15 residues. The V end lost 7 bases, the J end lost 8 bases, and 21 bases lay between the germline ends. In germline, CDR1 is SGHTA, CDR2 FQGNSA.

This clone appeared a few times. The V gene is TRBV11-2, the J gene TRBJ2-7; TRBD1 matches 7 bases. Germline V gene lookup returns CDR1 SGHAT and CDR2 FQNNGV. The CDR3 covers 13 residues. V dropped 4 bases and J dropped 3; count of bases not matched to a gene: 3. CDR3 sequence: CASSSQGYYEQYF. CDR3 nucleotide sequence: TGTGCCAGCAGCTCACAGGGGTACTACGAGCAGTACTTC.

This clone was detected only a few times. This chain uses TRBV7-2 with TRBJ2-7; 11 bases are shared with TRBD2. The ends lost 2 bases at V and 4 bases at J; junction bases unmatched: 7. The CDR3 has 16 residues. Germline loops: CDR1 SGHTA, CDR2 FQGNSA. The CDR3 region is CASSLLAGGLQYEQYF. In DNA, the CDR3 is TGTGCCAGCAGCTTATTAGCGGGGGGGCTTCAATACGAGCAGTACTTC.

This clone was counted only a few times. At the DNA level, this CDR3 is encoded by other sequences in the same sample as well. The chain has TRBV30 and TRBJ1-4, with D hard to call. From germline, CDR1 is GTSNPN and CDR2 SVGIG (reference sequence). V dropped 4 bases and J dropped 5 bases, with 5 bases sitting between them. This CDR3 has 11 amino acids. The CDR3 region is CAWTTNEKLFF. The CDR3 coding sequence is TGTGCCTGGACGACGAATGAAAAACTGTTTTTT.

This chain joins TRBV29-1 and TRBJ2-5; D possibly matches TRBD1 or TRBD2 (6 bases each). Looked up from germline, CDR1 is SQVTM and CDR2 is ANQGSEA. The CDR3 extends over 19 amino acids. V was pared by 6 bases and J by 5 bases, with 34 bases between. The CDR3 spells CSVANTGGGARGWGETQYF. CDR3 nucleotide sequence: TGCAGCGTCGCTAACACCGGAGGGGGTGCCCGTGGCTGGGGGGAGACCCAGTACTTC.

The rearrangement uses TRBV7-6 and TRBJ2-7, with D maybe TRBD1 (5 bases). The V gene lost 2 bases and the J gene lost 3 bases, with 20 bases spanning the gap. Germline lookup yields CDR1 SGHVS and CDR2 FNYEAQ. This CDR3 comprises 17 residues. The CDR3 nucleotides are TGTGCCAGCAGCTTAAGGTTAGGGGCCGCCGCCTTCTACGAGCAGTACTTC. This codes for CASSLRLGAAAFYEQYF.

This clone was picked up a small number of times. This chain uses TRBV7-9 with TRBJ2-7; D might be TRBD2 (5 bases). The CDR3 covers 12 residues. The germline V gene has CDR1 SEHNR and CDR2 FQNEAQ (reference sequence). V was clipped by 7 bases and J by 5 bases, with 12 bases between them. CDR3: CASTLDYHEQYF. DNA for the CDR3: TGTGCCAGCACCCTTGACTACCACGAGCAGTACTTC.

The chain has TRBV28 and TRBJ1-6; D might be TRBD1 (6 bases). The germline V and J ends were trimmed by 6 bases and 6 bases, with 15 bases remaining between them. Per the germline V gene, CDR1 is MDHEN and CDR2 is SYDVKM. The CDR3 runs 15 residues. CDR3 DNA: TGTGCCAGCAGCCTACCGGGACAAAGTAATTCACCCCTCCACTTT. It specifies CASSLPGQSNSPLHF.

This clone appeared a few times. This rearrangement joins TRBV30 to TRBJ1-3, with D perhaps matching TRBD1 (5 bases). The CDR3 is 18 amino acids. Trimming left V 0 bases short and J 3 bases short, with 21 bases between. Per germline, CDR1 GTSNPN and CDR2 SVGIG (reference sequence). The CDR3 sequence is CAWSVYSRDRNLGNTIYF. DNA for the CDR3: TGTGCCTGGAGTGTTTACAGCCGAGACAGAAACCTTGGAAACACCATATATTTT.

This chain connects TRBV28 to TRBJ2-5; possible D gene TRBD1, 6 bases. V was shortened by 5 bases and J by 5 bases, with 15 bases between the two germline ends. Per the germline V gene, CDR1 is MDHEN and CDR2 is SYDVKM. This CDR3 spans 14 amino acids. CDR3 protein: CASSPLRGWETQYF. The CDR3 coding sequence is TGTGCCAGCAGTCCCCTCAGGGGTTGGGAGACCCAGTACTTC.

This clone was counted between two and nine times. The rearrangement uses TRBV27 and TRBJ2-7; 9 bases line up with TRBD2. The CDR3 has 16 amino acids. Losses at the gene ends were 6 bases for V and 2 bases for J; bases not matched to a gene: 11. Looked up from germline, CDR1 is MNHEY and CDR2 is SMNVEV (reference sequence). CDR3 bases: TGTGCCAGCAGAAACGCTCCGGGACTAGCTACCTACGAGCAGTACTTC. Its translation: CASRNAPGLATYEQYF.

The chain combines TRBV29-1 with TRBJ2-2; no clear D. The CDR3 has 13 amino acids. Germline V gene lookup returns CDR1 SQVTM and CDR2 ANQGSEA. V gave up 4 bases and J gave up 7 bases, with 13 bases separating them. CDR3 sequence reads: CSVGSGYGGELFF. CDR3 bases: TGCAGCGTTGGGAGTGGGTACGGCGGGGAGCTGTTTTTT.

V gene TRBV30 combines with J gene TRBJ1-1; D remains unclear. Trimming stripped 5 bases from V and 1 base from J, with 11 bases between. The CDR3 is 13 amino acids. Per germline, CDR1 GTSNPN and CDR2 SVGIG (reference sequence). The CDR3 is CAWAKMGNTEAFF. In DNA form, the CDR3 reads TGTGCCTGGGCGAAAATGGGGAACACTGAAGCTTTCTTT.

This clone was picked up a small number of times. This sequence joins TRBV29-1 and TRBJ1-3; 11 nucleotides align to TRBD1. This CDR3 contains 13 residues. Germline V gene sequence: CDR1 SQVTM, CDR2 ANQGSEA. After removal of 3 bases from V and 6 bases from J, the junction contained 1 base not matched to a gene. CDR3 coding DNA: TGCAGCGTTGAGGGACAGGGGGTAAACACCATATATTTT. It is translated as CSVEGQGVNTIYF.

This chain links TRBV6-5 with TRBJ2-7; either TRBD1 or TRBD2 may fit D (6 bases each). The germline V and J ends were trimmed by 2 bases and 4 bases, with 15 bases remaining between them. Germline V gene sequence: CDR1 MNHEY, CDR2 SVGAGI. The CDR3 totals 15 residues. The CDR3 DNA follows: TGTGCCAGCAGTTACGGGAGTGGGGGGCAGTACGAGCAGTACTTC. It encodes CASSYGSGGQYEQYF.

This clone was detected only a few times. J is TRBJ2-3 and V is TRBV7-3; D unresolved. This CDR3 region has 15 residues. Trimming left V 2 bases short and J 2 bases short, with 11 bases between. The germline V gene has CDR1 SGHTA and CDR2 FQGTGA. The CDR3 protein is CASSLGGLPTDTQYF. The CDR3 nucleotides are TGTGCCAGCAGCTTAGGTGGCCTCCCCACAGATACGCAGTATTTT.

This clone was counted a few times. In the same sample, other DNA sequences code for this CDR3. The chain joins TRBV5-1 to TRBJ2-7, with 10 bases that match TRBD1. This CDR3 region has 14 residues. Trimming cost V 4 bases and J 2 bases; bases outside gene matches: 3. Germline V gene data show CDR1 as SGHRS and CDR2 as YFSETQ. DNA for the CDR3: TGCGCCAGCAGCCCGGACAGGGGGACCTACGAGCAGTACTTC. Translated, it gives CASSPDRGTYEQYF. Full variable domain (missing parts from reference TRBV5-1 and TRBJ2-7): KAGVTQTPRYLIKTRGQQVTLSCSPISGHRSVSWYQQTPGQGLQFLFEYFSETQRNKGNFPGRFSGRQFSNSRSEMNVSTLELGDSALYLCASSPDRGTYEQYFGPGTRLTVT.

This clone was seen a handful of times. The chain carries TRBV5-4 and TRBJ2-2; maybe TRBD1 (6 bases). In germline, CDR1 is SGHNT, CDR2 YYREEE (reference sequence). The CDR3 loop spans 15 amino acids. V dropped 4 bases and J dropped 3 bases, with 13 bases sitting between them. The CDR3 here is CASSLTDRYTGELFF. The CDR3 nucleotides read TGTGCCAGCAGCCTAACGGACAGATACACCGGGGAGCTGTTTTTT. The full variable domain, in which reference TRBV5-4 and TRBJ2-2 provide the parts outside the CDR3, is ETGVTQSPTHLIKTRGQQVTLRCSSQSGHNTVSWYQQALGQGPQFIFQYYREEENGRGNFPPRFSGLQFPNYSSELNVNALELDDSALYLCASSLTDRYTGELFFGEGSRLTVL.

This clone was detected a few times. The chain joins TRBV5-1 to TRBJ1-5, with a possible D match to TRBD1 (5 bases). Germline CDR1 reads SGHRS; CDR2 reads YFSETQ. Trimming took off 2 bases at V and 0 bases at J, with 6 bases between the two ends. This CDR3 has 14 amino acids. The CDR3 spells CASSFGGSNQPQHF. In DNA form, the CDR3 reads TGCGCCAGCAGCTTTGGGGGTAGCAATCAGCCCCAGCATTTT. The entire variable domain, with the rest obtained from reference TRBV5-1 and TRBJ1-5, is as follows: KAGVTQTPRYLIKTRGQQVTLSCSPISGHRSVSWYQQTPGQGLQFLFEYFSETQRNKGNFPGRFSGRQFSNSRSEMNVSTLELGDSALYLCASSFGGSNQPQHFGDGTRLSIL.

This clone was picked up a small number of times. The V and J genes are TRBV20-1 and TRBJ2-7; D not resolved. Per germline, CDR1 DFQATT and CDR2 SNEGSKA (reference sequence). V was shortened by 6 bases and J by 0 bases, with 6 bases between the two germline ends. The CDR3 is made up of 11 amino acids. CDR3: CSAPHSYEQYF. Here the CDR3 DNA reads TGCAGTGCCCCCCACTCCTACGAGCAGTACTTC.